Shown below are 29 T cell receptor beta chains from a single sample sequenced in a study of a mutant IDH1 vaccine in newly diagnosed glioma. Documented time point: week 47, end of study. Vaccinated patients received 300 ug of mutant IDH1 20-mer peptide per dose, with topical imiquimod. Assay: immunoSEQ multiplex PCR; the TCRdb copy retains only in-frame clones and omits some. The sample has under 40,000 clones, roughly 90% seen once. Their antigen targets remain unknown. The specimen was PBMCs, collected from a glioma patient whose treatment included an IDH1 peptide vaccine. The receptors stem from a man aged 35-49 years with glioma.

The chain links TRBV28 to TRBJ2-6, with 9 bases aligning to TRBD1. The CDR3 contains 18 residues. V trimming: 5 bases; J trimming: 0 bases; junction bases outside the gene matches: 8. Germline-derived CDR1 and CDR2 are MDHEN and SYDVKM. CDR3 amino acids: CASSTGTGIFSGANVLTF. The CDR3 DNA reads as TGTGCCAGCAGTACCGGGACAGGGATCTTCTCTGGGGCCAACGTCCTGACTTTC. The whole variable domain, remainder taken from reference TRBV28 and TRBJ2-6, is DVKVTQSSRYLVKRTGEKVFLECVQDMDHENMFWYRQDPGLGLRLIYFSYDVKMKEKGDIPEGYSVSREKKERFSLILESASTNQTSMYLCASSTGTGIFSGANVLTFGAGSRLTVL.

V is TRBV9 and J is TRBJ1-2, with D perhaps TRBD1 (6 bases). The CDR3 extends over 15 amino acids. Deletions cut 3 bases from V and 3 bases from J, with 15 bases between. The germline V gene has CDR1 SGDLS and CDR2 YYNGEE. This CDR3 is CASSASAGGYYGYTF. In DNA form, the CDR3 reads TGTGCCAGCAGCGCATCGGCGGGGGGCTACTATGGCTACACCTTC. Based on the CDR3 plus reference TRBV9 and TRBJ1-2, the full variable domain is DSGVTQTPKHLITATGQRVTLRCSPRSGDLSVYWYQQSLDQGLQFLIQYYNGEERAKGNILERFSAQQFPDLHSELNLSSLELGDSALYFCASSASAGGYYGYTFGSGTRLTVV.

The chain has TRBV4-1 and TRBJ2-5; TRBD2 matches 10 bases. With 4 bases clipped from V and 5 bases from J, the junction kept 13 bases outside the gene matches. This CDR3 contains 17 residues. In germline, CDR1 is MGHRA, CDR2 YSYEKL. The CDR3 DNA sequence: TGCGCCAGCAGCCGTGAGGGTAGCGGGGGGCTCCGGGAGACCCAGTACTTC. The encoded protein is CASSREGSGGLRETQYF.

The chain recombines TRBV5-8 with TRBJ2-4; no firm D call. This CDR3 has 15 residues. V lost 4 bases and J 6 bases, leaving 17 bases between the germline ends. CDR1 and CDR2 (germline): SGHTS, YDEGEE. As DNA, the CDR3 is TGTGCCAGCAGCGTATGGCGGACCTTAGGAAACATTCAGTACTTC. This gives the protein CASSVWRTLGNIQYF.

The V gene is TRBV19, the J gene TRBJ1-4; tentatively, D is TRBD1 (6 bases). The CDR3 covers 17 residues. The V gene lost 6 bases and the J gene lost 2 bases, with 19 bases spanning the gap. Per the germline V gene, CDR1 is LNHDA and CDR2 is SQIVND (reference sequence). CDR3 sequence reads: CASRPLPRGPTNEKLFF. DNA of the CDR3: TGTGCCAGTAGACCTCTCCCGCGGGGGCCGACTAATGAAAAACTGTTTTTT.

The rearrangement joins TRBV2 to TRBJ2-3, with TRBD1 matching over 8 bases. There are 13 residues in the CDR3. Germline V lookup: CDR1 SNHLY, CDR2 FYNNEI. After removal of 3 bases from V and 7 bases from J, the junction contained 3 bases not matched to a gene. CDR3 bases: TGTGCCAGCAGTGAGGCAGGGGGCTATACGCAGTATTTT. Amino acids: CASSEAGGYTQYF.

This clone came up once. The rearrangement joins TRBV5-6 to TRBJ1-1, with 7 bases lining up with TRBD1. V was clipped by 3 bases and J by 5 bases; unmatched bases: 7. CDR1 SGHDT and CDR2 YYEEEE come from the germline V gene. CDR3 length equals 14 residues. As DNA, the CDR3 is TGTGCCAGCAGCTCGACAGGGAAGTGGACTGAAGCTTTCTTT. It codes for CASSSTGKWTEAFF.

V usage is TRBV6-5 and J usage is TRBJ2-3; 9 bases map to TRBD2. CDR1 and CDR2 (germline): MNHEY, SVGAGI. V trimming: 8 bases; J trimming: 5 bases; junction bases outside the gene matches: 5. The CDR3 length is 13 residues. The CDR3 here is CASAPREGDTQYF. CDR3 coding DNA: TGTGCCAGCGCCCCGCGGGAGGGAGATACGCAGTATTTT.

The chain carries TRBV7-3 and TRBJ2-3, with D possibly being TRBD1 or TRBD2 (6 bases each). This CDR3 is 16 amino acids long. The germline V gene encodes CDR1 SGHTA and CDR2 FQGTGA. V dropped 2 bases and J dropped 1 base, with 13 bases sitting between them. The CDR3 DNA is TGTGCCAGCAGCTTAGGAGGGGGGTCTCGCACAGATACGCAGTATTTT. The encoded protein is CASSLGGGSRTDTQYF.

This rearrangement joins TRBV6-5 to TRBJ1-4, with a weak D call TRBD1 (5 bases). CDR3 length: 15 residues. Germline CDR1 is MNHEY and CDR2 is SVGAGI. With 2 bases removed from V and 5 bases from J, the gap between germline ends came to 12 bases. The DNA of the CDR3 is TGTGCCAGCAGTTACGGGACCCCGGGGAATGAAAAACTGTTTTTT. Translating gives CASSYGTPGNEKLFF.

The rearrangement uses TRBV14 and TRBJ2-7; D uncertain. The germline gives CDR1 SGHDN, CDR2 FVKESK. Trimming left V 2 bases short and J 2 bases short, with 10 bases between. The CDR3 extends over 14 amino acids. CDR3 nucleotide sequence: TGTGCCAGCAGCCAATTCGGGCCGACCTACGAGCAGTACTTC. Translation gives CASSQFGPTYEQYF.

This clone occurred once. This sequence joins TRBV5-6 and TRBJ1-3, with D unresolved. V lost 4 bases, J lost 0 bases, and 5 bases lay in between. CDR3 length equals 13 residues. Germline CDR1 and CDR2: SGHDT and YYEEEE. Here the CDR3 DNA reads TGTGCCAGCAGCCGTTACTCTGGAAACACCATATATTTT. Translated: CASSRYSGNTIYF.

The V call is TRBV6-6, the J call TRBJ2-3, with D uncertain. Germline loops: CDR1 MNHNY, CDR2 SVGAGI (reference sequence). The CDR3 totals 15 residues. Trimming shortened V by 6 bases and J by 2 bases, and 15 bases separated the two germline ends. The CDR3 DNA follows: TGTGCCAGCAGCTCCTCACTTGGCTACACAGATACGCAGTATTTT. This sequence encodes CASSSSLGYTDTQYF.

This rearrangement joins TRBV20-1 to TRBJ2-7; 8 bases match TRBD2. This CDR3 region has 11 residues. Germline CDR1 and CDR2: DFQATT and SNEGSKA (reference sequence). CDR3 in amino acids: CSIAGTYEQYF. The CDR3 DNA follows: TGCAGCATAGCGGGAACATACGAGCAGTACTTC.

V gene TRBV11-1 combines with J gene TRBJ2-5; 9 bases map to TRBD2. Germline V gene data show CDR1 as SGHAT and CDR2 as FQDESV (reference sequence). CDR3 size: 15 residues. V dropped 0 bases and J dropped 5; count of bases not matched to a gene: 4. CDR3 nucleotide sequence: TGTGCCAGCAGCTTAGCTAGCGGGGGAGGGGAGACCCAGTACTTC. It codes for CASSLASGGGETQYF.

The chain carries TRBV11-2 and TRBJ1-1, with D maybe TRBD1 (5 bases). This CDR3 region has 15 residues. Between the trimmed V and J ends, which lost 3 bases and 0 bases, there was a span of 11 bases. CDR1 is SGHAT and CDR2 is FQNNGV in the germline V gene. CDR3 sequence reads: CASSFQGLMNTEAFF. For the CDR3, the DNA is TGTGCCAGCAGCTTTCAGGGCCTCATGAACACTGAAGCTTTCTTT.

The CDR3 region is CASHDGGANEKLFF. Written as DNA, the CDR3 is TGTGCTAGTCACGACGGGGGTGCGAATGAAAAACTGTTTTTT. V usage is TRBV12-5 and J usage is TRBJ1-4; perhaps TRBD1 as D (5 bases). Trimming left V 8 bases short and J 5 bases short, with 15 bases between. The length of the CDR3 is 14 residues. Germline V gene lookup returns CDR1 LGHNT and CDR2 FRNRAP.

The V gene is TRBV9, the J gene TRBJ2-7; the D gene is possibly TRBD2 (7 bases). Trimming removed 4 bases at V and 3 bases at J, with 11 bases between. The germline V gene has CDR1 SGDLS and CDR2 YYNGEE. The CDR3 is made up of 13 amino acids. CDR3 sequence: CASSPRGGYEQYF. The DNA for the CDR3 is TGTGCCAGCAGCCCTAGGGGGGGCTACGAGCAGTACTTC.

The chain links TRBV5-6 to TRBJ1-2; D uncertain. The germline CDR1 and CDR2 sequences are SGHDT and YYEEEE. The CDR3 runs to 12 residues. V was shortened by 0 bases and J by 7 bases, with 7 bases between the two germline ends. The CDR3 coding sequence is TGTGCCAGCAGCTTGGTAGGGTTTGGCTACACCTTC. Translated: CASSLVGFGYTF.

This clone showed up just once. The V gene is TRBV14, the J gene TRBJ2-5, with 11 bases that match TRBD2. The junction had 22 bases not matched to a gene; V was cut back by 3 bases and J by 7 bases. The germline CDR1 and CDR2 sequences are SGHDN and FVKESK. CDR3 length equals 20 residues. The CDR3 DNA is TGTGCCAGCAGCCAGTACCACGGGACTAGCGGTTTGGGGAAGAGGGGGACCCAGTACTTC. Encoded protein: CASSQYHGTSGLGKRGTQYF.

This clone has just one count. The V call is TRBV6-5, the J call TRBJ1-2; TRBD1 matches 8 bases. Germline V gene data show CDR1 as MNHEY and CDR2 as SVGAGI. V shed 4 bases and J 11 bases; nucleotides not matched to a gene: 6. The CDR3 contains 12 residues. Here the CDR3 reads CASSSDRTGYTF. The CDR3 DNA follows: TGTGCCAGCAGTTCGGACCGGACAGGGTACACCTTC.

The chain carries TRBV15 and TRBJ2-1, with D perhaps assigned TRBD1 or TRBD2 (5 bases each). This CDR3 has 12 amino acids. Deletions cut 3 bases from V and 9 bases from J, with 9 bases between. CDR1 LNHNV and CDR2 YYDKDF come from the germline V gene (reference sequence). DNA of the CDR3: TGTGCCACCAGCAGGGGGGTGTCTGAGCAGTTCTTC. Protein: CATSRGVSEQFF.

CDR3 sequence (DNA): TGTGCCAGCAGCTTAGATAAATTAAGAGGGGTATGGAACTACGAGCAGTACTTC. The encoded protein is CASSLDKLRGVWNYEQYF. V usage is TRBV7-2 and J usage is TRBJ2-7; D is possibly TRBD1 or TRBD2 (5 bases each). Per germline, CDR1 SGHTA and CDR2 FQGNSA. V gave up 1 base and J gave up 3 bases, with 22 bases separating them. The CDR3 spans 18 residues.

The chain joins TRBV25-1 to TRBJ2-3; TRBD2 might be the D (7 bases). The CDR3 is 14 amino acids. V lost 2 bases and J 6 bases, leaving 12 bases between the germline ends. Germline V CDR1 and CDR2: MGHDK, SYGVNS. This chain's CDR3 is CASSENREGDTQYF. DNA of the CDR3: TGTGCCAGCAGTGAAAACAGGGAGGGCGATACGCAGTATTTT.

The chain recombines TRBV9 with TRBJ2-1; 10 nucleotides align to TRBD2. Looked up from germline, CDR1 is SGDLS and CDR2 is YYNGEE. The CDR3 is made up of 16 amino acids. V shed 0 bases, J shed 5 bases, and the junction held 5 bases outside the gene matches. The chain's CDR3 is CASSVAGLAANNEQFF. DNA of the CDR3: TGTGCCAGCAGCGTAGCCGGACTAGCGGCGAACAATGAGCAGTTCTTC.

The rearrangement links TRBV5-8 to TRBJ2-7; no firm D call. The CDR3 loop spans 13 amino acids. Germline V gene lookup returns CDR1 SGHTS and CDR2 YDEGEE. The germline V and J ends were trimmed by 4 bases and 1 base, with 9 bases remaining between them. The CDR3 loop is CASSRGPSYEQYF. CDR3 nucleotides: TGTGCCAGCAGCCGTGGACCTTCCTACGAGCAGTACTTC.

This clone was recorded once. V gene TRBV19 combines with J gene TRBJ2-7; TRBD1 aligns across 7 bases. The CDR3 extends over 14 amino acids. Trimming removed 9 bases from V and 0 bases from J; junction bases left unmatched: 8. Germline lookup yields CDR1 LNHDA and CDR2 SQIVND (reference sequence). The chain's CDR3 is CASTDRAVSYEQYF. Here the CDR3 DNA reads TGTGCCAGCACAGACAGGGCCGTCTCCTACGAGCAGTACTTC. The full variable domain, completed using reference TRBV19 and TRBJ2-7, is DGGITQSPKYLFRKEGQNVTLSCEQNLNHDAMYWYRQDPGQGLRLIYYSQIVNDFQKGDIAEGYSVSREKKESFPLTVTSAQKNPTAFYLCASTDRAVSYEQYFGPGTRLTVT.

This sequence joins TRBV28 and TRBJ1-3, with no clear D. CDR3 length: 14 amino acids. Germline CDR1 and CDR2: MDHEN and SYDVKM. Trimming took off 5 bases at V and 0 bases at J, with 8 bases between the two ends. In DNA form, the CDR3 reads TGTGCCAGCAGTGTCATGCGCTCTGGAAACACCATATATTTT. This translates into CASSVMRSGNTIYF.

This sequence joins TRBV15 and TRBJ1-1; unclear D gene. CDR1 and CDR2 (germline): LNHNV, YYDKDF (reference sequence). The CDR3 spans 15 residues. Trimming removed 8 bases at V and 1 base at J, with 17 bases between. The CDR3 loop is CATSRLRAPNTEAFF. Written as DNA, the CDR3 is TGTGCCACCTCTCGCTTGAGGGCGCCGAACACTGAAGCTTTCTTT.